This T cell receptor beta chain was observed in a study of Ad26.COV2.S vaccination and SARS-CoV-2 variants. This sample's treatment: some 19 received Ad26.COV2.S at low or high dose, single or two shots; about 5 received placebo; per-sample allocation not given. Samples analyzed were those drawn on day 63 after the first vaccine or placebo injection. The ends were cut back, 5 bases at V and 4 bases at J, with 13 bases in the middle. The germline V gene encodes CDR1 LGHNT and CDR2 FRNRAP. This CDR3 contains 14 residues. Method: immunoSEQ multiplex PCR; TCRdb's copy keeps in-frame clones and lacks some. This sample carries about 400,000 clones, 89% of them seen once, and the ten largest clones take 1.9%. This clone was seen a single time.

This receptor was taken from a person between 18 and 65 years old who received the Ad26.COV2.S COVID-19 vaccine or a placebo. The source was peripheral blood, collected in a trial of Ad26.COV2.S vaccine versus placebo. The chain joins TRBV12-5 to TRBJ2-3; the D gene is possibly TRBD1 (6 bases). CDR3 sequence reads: CASGGTGLSDTQYF. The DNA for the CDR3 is TGTGCTAGTGGTGGCACAGGGTTGTCAGATACGCAGTATTTT.